This T cell receptor beta chain was identified during a study of T cell changes during pregnancy in multiple sclerosis. Some clones are missing from TCRdb's copy, which holds only in-frame ones; the method was immunoSEQ multiplex PCR. Of tens of thousands of clones detected, over 65% appear once; the ten largest clones hold 6.5% to 8%. Looked up from germline, CDR1 is SGHTA and CDR2 is FQGNSA. The length of the CDR3 is 13 residues. Trimming stripped 4 bases from V and 2 bases from J, with 8 bases between. The chain links TRBV7-2 to TRBJ1-2; D is unclear. Source: CD8+ T cells from peripheral blood mononuclear cells, taken before pregnancy. The sequence derives from a female donor with multiple sclerosis, enrolled in a pregnancy study. CDR3 residues: CASSSQENYGYTF. The CDR3 DNA sequence: TGTGCCAGCAGCTCCCAGGAAAACTATGGCTACACCTTC.